These 6 T cell receptor beta chains were sequenced from one sample in a study of shared clonotypes between healthy human individuals. The method was immunoSEQ multiplex PCR; TCRdb's version includes in-frame clones alone and lacks a portion of them. The sample shows millions of clones, more than 80% of them seen only once. What was sequenced was naive CD4+ T cells sorted from blood. Subset given: CD45RA+ positively selected. The source of these receptors is a man younger than 35 in good health.

The gene calls are TRBV10-3 and TRBJ2-5; 7 positions match TRBD2. Trimming at V came to 1 base and at J to 3 bases, leaving 5 bases not matched to a gene. Looked up from germline, CDR1 is ENHRY and CDR2 is SYGVKD. The CDR3 is made up of 15 amino acids. The CDR3 DNA sequence: TGTGCCATCAGTGAGTTTGGACTAGATGAAGAGACCCAGTACTTC. This translates into CAISEFGLDEETQYF.

This chain joins TRBV7-2 and TRBJ2-1; 7 positions agree with TRBD1. V dropped 5 bases and J dropped 9; count of bases not matched to a gene: 7. Germline values: CDR1 SGHTA, CDR2 FQGNSA. There are 13 residues in the CDR3. The CDR3 bases are TGTGCCAGCAGCCCCACAGGGGTGGGTGAGCAGTTCTTC. Translation gives CASSPTGVGEQFF.

The chain has TRBV5-4 and TRBJ2-5; 9 bases align to TRBD1. This CDR3 is built from 15 residues. V was pared by 3 bases and J by 2 bases, with 5 bases of the junction left unmatched. CDR1 and CDR2 (germline): SGHNT, YYREEE (reference sequence). The CDR3 coding sequence is TGTGCCAGCAGCTGGGACAGGGTTTGGCAAGAGACCCAGTACTTC. Translating gives CASSWDRVWQETQYF.

This rearrangement joins TRBV27 to TRBJ1-3; the D is unclear. Germline CDR1 reads MNHEY; CDR2 reads SMNVEV (reference sequence). Trimming pared 6 bases from V and 3 bases from J, leaving 12 bases between. The CDR3 consists of 14 residues. CDR3: CASRPYRDGNTIYF. In DNA form, the CDR3 reads TGTGCCAGCAGGCCTTATCGCGATGGAAACACCATATATTTT.

The V call is TRBV5-1, the J call TRBJ2-1, with D maybe TRBD1 (5 bases). Germline CDR1 and CDR2: SGHRS and YFSETQ. The CDR3 consists of 15 residues. V was clipped by 5 bases and J by 0 bases, with 12 bases between them. The CDR3 coding sequence is TGCGCCAGCAGATTAACAGGAAACTCCTACAATGAGCAGTTCTTC. Translation: CASRLTGNSYNEQFF. Supplemented by reference TRBV5-1 and TRBJ2-1, the full variable domain reads KAGVTQTPRYLIKTRGQQVTLSCSPISGHRSVSWYQQTPGQGLQFLFEYFSETQRNKGNFPGRFSGRQFSNSRSEMNVSTLELGDSALYLCASRLTGNSYNEQFFGPGTRLTVL.

The chain employs TRBV15 and TRBJ1-4; TRBD1 matches 7 bases. Germline CDR1 LNHNV, CDR2 YYDKDF (reference sequence). The CDR3 runs to 16 residues. V gave up 1 base and J gave up 4 bases; unmatched junction bases: 6. The CDR3, as DNA: TGTGCCACCAGCAGAGGCCGGACAGGATATAATGAAAAACTGTTTTTT. Amino acids: CATSRGRTGYNEKLFF.